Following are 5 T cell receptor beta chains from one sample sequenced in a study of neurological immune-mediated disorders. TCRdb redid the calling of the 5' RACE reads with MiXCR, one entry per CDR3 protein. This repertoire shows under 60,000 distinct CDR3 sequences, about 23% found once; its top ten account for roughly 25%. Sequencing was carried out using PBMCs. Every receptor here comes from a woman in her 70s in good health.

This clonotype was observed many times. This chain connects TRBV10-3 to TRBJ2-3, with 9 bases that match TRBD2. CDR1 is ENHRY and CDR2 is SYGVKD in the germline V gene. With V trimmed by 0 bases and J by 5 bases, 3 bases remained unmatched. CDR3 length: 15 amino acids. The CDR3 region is CAISESRGGGDTQYF. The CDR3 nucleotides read TGTGCCATCAGTGAGTCGCGCGGGGGGGGAGATACGCAGTATTTT.

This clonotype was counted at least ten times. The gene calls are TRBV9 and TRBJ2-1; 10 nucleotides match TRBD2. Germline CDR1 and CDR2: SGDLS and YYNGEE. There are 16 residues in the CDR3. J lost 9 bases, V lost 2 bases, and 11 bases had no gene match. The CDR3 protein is CASSVGGASGSGEQFF. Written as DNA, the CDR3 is TGTGCCAGCAGCGTTGGTGGGGCTAGCGGGAGCGGTGAGCAGTTCTTC.

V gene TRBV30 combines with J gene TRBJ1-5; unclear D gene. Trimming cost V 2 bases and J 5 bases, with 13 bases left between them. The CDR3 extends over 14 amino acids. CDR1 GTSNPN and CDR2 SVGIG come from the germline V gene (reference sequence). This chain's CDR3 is CAWSRSPADQPQHF. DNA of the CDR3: TGTGCCTGGAGTAGAAGCCCAGCCGATCAGCCCCAGCATTTT.

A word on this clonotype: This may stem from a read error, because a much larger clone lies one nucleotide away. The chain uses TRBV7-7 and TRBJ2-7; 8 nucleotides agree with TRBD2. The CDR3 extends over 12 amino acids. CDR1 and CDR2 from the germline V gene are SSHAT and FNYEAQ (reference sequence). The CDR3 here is CASSPGGEQQNF. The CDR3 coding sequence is TGTGCCAGCAGCCCGGGGGGGGAACAGCAGAACTTC.

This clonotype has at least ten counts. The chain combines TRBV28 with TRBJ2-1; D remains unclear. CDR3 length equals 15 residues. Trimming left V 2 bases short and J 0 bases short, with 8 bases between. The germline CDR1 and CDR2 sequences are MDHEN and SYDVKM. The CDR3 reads CASSLAASSYNEQFF. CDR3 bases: TGTGCCAGCAGTTTAGCGGCTAGCTCCTACAATGAGCAGTTCTTC.